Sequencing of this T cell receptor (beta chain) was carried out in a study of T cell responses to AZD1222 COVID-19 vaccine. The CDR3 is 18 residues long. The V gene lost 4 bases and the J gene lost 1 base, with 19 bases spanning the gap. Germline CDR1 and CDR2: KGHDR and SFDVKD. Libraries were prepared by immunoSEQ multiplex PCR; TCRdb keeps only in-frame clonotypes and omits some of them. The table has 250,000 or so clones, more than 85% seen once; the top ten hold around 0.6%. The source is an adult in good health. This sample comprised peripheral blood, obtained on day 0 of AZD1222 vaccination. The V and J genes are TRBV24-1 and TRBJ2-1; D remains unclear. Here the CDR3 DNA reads TGTGCCACCAGTGAATCAAGAGGCCGGCAATGGTCCTACAATGAGCAGTTCTTC. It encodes CATSESRGRQWSYNEQFF.